This T cell receptor (beta chain) was sequenced for a study of glioma-infiltrating T cells. Study overall: Low-grade gliomas were grade II; glioblastomas were grade IV at initial diagnosis. Target coverage was about 4- to 10-fold for some 1 million blood T cells.

On this clonotype itself: Its antigen remains unknown.

TCR alpha and beta CDR3 regions were amplified from RNA using iRepertoire nested multiplex PCR. A single record per CDR3 protein comes from TCRdb applying MiXCR to the multiplex PCR reads. The data show 300,000 to 400,000 distinct CDR3 sequences, with about two fifths seen just once and 9.5% to 15% held by the top ten. CDR1 and CDR2 from the germline V gene are KGHSH and LQKENI. The CDR3 length is 18 residues. V shed 1 base, J shed 3 bases, and the junction held 7 bases outside the gene matches. The study's findings and limits: Non-neoplastic patients had below-expected tissue-blood divergence, while all gliomas exceeded expectation. Signature shared blood CDR3 motifs were enriched in low-divergence and depleted in high-divergence patients.

The receptor comes from a human donor with low-grade glioma or glioblastoma, undergoing nonglioma brain surgery, or in good health (not recorded which). The rearrangement links TRBV18 to TRBJ2-3; 13 bases align to TRBD2. What was sequenced was glioma tissue, nonneoplastic brain tissue, or PBMCs (not recorded which). This CDR3 is CASSPRWTSGRGTDTQYF. CDR3 nucleotide sequence: TGTGCCAGCTCACCACGATGGACTAGCGGGAGAGGGACAGATACGCAGTATTTT.